The clone carrying this T cell receptor (beta chain) was detected only a few times. What it binds is not known. TCRdb re-analysed the reads in MiXCR, keeping a single row per CDR3 protein. The sample has about 130,000 distinct CDR3 sequences; roughly a quarter are singletons. This specimen belongs to a study of T cell repertoires in cytomegalovirus infection. On the study more broadly: Evidence of both CMV infection and a matching HLA type came from public TCR beta signatures.

In germline, CDR1 is MGHRA, CDR2 YSYEKL. The J segment lost 4 bases and the V segment lost 2 bases, leaving 2 bases of the junction unmatched. This CDR3 has 14 residues. Findings and caveats of the study: What dominated the ex vivo response were HLA-C-restricted CMV-specific TCR beta clonotypes. Based on cumulative public TCR beta family frequency, carriers of CMV plus the relevant HLA were identified.

This clonotype was obtained from a human donor in good health (CMV status not recorded). Some clones in this sample may be carry-over from other donors' samples. V and J are TRBV4-1 and TRBJ2-5; 9 nucleotides match TRBD2. Sequencing was performed on PBMCs, sequenced either directly or after in vitro stimulation (not recorded which). In nucleotides, the CDR3 is TGCGCCAGCAGCCAAATAGCGGGAGTAGAGACCCAGTACTTC. Translated: CASSQIAGVETQYF.